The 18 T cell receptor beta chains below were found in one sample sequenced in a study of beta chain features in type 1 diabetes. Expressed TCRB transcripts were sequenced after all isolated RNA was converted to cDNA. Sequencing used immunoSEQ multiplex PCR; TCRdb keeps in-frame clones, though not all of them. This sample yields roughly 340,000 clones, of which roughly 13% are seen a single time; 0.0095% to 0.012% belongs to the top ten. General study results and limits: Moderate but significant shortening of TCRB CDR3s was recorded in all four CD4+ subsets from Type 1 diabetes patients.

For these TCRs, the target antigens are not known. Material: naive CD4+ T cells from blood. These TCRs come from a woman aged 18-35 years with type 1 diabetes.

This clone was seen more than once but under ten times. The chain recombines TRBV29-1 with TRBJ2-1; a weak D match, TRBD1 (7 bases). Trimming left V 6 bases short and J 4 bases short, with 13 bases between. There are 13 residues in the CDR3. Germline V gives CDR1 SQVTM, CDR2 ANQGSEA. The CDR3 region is CSVRGTAYNEQFF. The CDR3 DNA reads TGCAGCGTACGCGGGACAGCATACAATGAGCAGTTCTTC.

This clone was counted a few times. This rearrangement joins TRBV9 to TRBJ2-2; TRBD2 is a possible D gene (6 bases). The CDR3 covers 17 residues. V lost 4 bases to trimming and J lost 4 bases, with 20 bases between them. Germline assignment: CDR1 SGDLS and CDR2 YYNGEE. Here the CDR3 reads CASSSTGTWVGTGELFF. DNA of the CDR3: TGTGCCAGCAGCAGTACCGGGACTTGGGTGGGCACCGGGGAGCTGTTTTTT.

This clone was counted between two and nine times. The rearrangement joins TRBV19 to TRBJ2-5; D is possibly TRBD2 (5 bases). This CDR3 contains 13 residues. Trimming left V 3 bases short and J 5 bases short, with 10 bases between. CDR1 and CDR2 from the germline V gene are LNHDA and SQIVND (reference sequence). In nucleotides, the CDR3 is TGTGCCAGTAGTATTCTATCGGGGGAGACCCAGTACTTC. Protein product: CASSILSGETQYF.

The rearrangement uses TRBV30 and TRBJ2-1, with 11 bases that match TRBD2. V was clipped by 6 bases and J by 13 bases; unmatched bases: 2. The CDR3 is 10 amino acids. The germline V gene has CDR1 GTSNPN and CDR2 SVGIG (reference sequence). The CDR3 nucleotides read TGTGCCTGCGGACTAGCGGGTCAGTTCTTC. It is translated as CACGLAGQFF.

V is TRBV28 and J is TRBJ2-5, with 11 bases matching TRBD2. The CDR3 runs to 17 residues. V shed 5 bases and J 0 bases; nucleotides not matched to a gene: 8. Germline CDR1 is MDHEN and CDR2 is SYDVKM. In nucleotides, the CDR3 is TGTGCCAGCAGTGTACTAGCGGGAGAGAGGTACCAAGAGACCCAGTACTTC. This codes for CASSVLAGERYQETQYF.

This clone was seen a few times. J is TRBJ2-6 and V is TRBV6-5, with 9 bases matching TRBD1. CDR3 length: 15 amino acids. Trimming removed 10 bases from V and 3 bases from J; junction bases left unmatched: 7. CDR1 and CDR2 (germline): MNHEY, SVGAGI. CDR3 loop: CATTGGEIGANVLTF. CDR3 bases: TGTGCCACCACAGGGGGCGAGATTGGGGCCAACGTCCTGACTTTC.

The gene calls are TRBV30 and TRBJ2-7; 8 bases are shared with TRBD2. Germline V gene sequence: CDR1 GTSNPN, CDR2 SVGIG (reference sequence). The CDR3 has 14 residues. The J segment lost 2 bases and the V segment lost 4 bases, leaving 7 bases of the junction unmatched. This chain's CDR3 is CAWNGREATYEQYF. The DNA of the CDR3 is TGTGCCTGGAATGGGCGGGAGGCTACCTACGAGCAGTACTTC.

CDR3 amino acids: CASRRGTGTYEQYF. The CDR3 DNA sequence: TGTGCCAGCAGACGGGGGACGGGGACCTACGAGCAGTACTTC. V and J are TRBV25-1 and TRBJ2-7; tentative D call: TRBD2 (6 bases). The germline CDR1 and CDR2 sequences are MGHDK and SYGVNS. This CDR3 spans 14 amino acids. Trimming left V 6 bases short and J 2 bases short, with 14 bases between.

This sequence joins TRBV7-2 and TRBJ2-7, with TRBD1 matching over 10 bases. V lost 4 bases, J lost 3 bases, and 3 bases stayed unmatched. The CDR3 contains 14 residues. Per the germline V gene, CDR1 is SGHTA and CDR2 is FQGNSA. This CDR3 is CASSWTGGNYEQYF. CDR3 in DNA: TGTGCCAGCAGCTGGACAGGGGGGAACTACGAGCAGTACTTC.

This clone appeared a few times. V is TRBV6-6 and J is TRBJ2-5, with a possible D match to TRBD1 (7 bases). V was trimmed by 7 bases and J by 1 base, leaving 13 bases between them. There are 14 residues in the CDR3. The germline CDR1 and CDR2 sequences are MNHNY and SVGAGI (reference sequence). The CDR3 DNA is TGTGCCAGCACCCCTCAGGGGGGCCAAGAGACCCAGTACTTC. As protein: CASTPQGGQETQYF.

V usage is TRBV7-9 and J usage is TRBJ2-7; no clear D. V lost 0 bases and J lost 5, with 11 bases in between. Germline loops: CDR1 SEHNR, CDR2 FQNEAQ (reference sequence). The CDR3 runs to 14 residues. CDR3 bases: TGTGCCAGCAGCTTAGCTAGCTGGAACCACGAGCAGTACTTC. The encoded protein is CASSLASWNHEQYF.

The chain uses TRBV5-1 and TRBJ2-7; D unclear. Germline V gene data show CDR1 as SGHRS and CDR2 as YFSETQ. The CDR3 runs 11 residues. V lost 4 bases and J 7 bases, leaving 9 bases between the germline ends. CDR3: CASSREWEQYF. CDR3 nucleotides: TGCGCCAGCAGCCGCGAATGGGAGCAGTACTTC.

CDR3 bases: TGTGCCAGCAGTCCCCGGCGAGGGAACAATGAGCAGTTCTTC. Translating gives CASSPRRGNNEQFF. The chain joins TRBV25-1 to TRBJ2-1; TRBD2 is a possible D gene (5 bases). V lost 5 bases and J 5 bases, leaving 13 bases between the germline ends. The CDR3 spans 14 residues. Germline values: CDR1 MGHDK, CDR2 SYGVNS.

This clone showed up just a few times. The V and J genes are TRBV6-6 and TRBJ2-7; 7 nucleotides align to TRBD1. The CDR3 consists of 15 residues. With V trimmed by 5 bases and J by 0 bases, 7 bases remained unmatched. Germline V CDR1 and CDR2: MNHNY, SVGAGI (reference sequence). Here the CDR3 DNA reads TGTGCCAGCAGTGAGGGACAGACGAGCTCCTACGAGCAGTACTTC. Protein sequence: CASSEGQTSSYEQYF.

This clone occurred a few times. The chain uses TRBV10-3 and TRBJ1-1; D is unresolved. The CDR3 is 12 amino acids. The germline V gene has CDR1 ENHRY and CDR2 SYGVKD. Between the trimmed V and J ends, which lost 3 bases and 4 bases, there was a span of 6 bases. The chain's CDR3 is CAISDERTEAFF. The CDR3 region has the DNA TGTGCCATCAGTGATGAGCGCACTGAAGCTTTCTTT.

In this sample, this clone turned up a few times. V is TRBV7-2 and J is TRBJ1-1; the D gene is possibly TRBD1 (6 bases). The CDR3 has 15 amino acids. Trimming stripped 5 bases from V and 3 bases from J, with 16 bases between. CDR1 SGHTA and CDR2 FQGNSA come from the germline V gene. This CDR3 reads CASSIRQVMDTEAFF. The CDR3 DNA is TGTGCCAGCAGCATCCGACAGGTCATGGACACTGAAGCTTTCTTT.

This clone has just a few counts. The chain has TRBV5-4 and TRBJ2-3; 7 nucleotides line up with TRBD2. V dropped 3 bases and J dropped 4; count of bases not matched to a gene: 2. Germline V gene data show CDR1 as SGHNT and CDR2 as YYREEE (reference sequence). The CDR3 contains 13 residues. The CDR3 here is CASSWGGADTQYF. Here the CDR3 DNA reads TGTGCCAGCAGCTGGGGGGGGGCAGATACGCAGTATTTT.

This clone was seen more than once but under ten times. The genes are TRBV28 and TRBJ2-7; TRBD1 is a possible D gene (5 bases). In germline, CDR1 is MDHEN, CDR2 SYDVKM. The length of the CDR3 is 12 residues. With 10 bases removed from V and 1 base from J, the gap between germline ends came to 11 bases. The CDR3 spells CATLGDSYEQYF. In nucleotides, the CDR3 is TGTGCCACCCTAGGGGATTCCTACGAGCAGTACTTC.